The 21 T cell receptor beta chains listed next were all sequenced from one sample in a study of molecular identifiers for immune sequencing clone quantification. TCRdb called the PCR reads again in MiXCR, with one record for every CDR3 protein. The sample has about 100,000 distinct CDR3 sequences; under 25% are singletons. What was sequenced was naive CD8+ T cells from blood, with Jurkat cell RNA spiked in. Subset specified: FACS-sorted CD8+CD4-CCR7+CD45RA+ naive T cells. The receptors were sampled from a human donor in good health. Some libraries in this study had Jurkat cell RNA spiked in.

The gene calls are TRBV27 and TRBJ2-7; D not resolved. The CDR3 has 13 residues. With 4 bases removed from V and 9 bases from J, the gap between germline ends came to 16 bases. Germline V lookup: CDR1 MNHEY, CDR2 SMNVEV (reference sequence). The CDR3 sequence is CASSSRSVPGQYF. CDR3 in DNA: TGTGCCAGCAGTTCGCGTAGTGTTCCGGGGCAGTACTTC.

This clonotype was detected a few times. Being one base from a much bigger clone, this may be a read error. This chain connects TRBV9 to TRBJ1-1; D is possibly TRBD1 (6 bases). The CDR3 covers 13 residues. CDR1 is SGDLS and CDR2 is YYNGEE in the germline V gene. The V end was cut by 0 bases, the J end by 6 bases, with 9 bases between. The CDR3 bases are TGTGCCAGCAGCGTAGGGGGGGCCGCTGAAGCTTTCTTT. It encodes CASSVGGAAEAFF.

The sample holds many counts of this clonotype. The chain uses TRBV6-2 or TRBV6-3 and TRBJ2-3; D perhaps matches TRBD2 (6 bases). V gave up 3 bases and J gave up 0 bases, with 10 bases separating them. CDR3 length equals 15 residues. The germline gives CDR1 MNHEY, CDR2 SVGEGT. CDR3 sequence: CASSYGGASTDTQYF. The CDR3 DNA reads TGTGCCAGCAGTTATGGAGGGGCCAGCACAGATACGCAGTATTTT.

The rearrangement links TRBV19 to TRBJ1-1, with TRBD1 identical over 7 bases. This CDR3 has 14 amino acids. The V gene end was trimmed by 5 bases and the J gene end by 3 bases; junction bases not matched to a gene: 6. Looked up from germline, CDR1 is LNHDA and CDR2 is SQIVND (reference sequence). The CDR3 DNA reads as TGTGCCAGTAGTCTCCAGGGGGGAGACACTGAAGCTTTCTTT. Translated, it gives CASSLQGGDTEAFF.

This clonotype was recorded at least ten times. The rearrangement uses TRBV6-6 and TRBJ2-5; D is possibly TRBD1 (5 bases). Trimming removed 5 bases from V and 1 base from J, with 11 bases in between. The germline V gene encodes CDR1 MNHNY and CDR2 SVGAGI (reference sequence). The CDR3 is 14 residues long. CDR3 in amino acids: CASSETVTQETQYF. The DNA for the CDR3 is TGTGCCAGCAGTGAGACAGTTACCCAAGAGACCCAGTACTTC.

This clonotype was recorded at least ten times. V usage is TRBV27 and J usage is TRBJ2-3; D possibly corresponds to TRBD2 (7 bases). The CDR3 is 17 amino acids. Germline CDR1 and CDR2: MNHEY and SMNVEV (reference sequence). The V and J ends lost 2 bases and 5 bases respectively, with 20 bases between them. In DNA form, the CDR3 reads TGTGCCAGCAGTTTAATTACGGGGGGCGCGGATATAGATACGCAGTATTTT. It translates to CASSLITGGADIDTQYF.

Points on this clonotype: A much larger clonotype is one base distant, so this may be a read error. The chain couples TRBV13 to TRBJ2-3; D not certain. There are 13 residues in the CDR3. Germline lookup yields CDR1 PRHDT and CDR2 FYEKMQ (reference sequence). V dropped 7 bases and J dropped 4 bases, with 12 bases sitting between them. This chain's CDR3 is CASNLRGADTQYF. DNA of the CDR3: TGTGCCAGCAACTTGAGAGGCGCAGATACGCAGTATTTT.

The chain uses TRBV6-5 and TRBJ2-2; no firm D call. The CDR3 is 14 amino acids. V lost 2 bases and J lost 9, with 13 bases in between. Germline lookup yields CDR1 MNHEY and CDR2 SVGAGI. The CDR3 nucleotides read TGTGCCAGCAGTTACATCCCCTCGTTTCGGGAGCTGTTTTTT. This encodes CASSYIPSFRELFF.

The table lists this clonotype with many counts. This chain links TRBV3-1 with TRBJ2-7, with D unclear. Trimming took off 1 base at V and 2 bases at J, with 9 bases between the two ends. This CDR3 region has 14 residues. Germline-derived CDR1 and CDR2 are LGHDT and YNNKEL (reference sequence). CDR3: CASSQGSAAYEQYF. The CDR3 region has the DNA TGTGCCAGCAGCCAAGGCAGCGCAGCCTACGAGCAGTACTTC.

This chain connects TRBV20-1 to TRBJ1-2; D is perhaps TRBD1 (6 bases). The germline V gene has CDR1 DFQATT and CDR2 SNEGSKA (reference sequence). With 3 bases removed from V and 4 bases from J, the gap between germline ends came to 12 bases. The CDR3 contains 13 residues. CDR3 loop: CSASEGGGYGYTF. The CDR3 DNA reads as TGCAGTGCTAGTGAGGGGGGGGGCTATGGCTACACCTTC.

At least ten counts were recorded for this clonotype. This chain connects TRBV5-1 to TRBJ2-5, with TRBD2 identical over 7 bases. With V trimmed by 0 bases and J by 4 bases, 6 bases remained unmatched. The CDR3 extends over 15 amino acids. The germline gives CDR1 SGHRS, CDR2 YFSETQ. CDR3 bases: TGCGCCAGCAGCTTGGCGCAGCGGGGTGGAGAGACCCAGTACTTC. Its protein product is CASSLAQRGGETQYF.

The rearrangement links TRBV25-1 to TRBJ2-7, with a tentative D call TRBD2 (6 bases). Germline lookup yields CDR1 MGHDK and CDR2 SYGVNS. The CDR3 is made up of 15 amino acids. Trimming took 3 bases from V and 3 from J, leaving 15 bases between them. The CDR3 spells CASSDPGSGFYEQYF. The CDR3 DNA follows: TGTGCCAGCAGTGACCCGGGAAGCGGGTTCTACGAGCAGTACTTC.

The chain recombines TRBV27 with TRBJ2-5; a weak D match, TRBD2 (7 bases). Germline CDR1 reads MNHEY; CDR2 reads SMNVEV (reference sequence). The CDR3 has 13 residues. V was shortened by 5 bases and J by 7 bases, with 14 bases between the two germline ends. CDR3 sequence reads: CASSLRGAVTQYF. DNA of the CDR3: TGTGCCAGCAGTCTCCGGGGGGCCGTGACCCAGTACTTC.

This clonotype was detected a few times. The chain carries TRBV4-1 and TRBJ2-7; 7 bases line up with TRBD1. Germline trimming cut 1 base from V and 1 base from J; bases unmatched to any gene: 7. This CDR3 is 16 amino acids long. The germline CDR1 and CDR2 sequences are MGHRA and YSYEKL. CDR3 sequence: CASSQVHRGRSYEQYF. The CDR3 DNA reads as TGCGCCAGCAGCCAAGTTCACAGGGGCCGATCCTACGAGCAGTACTTC.

This clonotype appeared many times. The chain carries TRBV4-1 and TRBJ2-7; the D gene is possibly TRBD1 (5 bases). This CDR3 region has 14 residues. V lost 4 bases to trimming and J lost 3 bases, with 13 bases between them. CDR1 is MGHRA, CDR2 YSYEKL, per germline. CDR3 in DNA: TGCGCCAGCAGCCCAACAGGTTCGGGCTACGAGCAGTACTTC. It specifies CASSPTGSGYEQYF.

In its sample, this clonotype was seen a few times. The chain joins TRBV7-9 to TRBJ1-1, with unresolved D. This CDR3 comprises 15 residues. The germline V and J ends were trimmed by 2 bases and 1 base, with 11 bases remaining between them. Germline V gives CDR1 SEHNR, CDR2 FQNEAQ (reference sequence). CDR3: CASSLRESENTEAFF. The CDR3 DNA is TGTGCCAGCAGCTTACGCGAGAGCGAGAACACTGAAGCTTTCTTT.

This chain links TRBV12-3 or TRBV12-4 with TRBJ2-1, with D possibly being TRBD2 (6 bases). The V end lost 5 bases, the J end lost 0 bases, and 26 bases lay between the germline ends. The CDR3 is 20 residues long. The CDR3 DNA follows: TGTGCCAGCAGTCCCCGTGGGGGGACTTTGATATCTAACTCCTACAATGAGCAGTTCTTC. This encodes CASSPRGGTLISNSYNEQFF.

In this sample, this clonotype turned up many times. This chain uses TRBV5-1 with TRBJ2-7, with D unclear. Trimming removed 5 bases at V and 3 bases at J, with 12 bases between. The germline CDR1 and CDR2 sequences are SGHRS and YFSETQ. The CDR3 has 13 residues. CDR3 in DNA: TGCGCCAGCAGAGAGGAGATAGACTACGAGCAGTACTTC. Residues: CASREEIDYEQYF.

Regarding this clonotype: A much larger clone differs from this one at a single base, so this may be a read error. Since no conserved phenylalanine or tryptophan closes the CDR3, a read error is the likely cause. The chain uses TRBV2 and TRBJ2-2; D unresolved. The CDR3 loop spans 16 amino acids. The V end lost 3 bases, the J end lost 7 bases, and 18 bases lay between the germline ends. In germline, CDR1 is SNHLY, CDR2 FYNNEI. The CDR3 bases are TGTGCCAGCAGTGAGAAGCAGACGCTTGAGGACGGGGAGCTGTTTTCT. Translation: CASSEKQTLEDGELFS.

This clonotype was recorded many times. The chain employs TRBV5-1 and TRBJ2-5; D uncertain. CDR3 size: 12 residues. Germline CDR1 and CDR2: SGHRS and YFSETQ. Deletions cut 4 bases from V and 4 bases from J, with 8 bases between. The CDR3 sequence: CASSPLGETQYF. CDR3 coding DNA: TGCGCCAGCAGCCCCTTAGGAGAGACCCAGTACTTC.

This clonotype was observed many times. V gene TRBV6-5 combines with J gene TRBJ1-2; perhaps TRBD1 as D (5 bases). Trimming cost V 7 bases and J 4 bases, with 16 bases left between them. The CDR3 length is 14 residues. Germline V gene lookup returns CDR1 MNHEY and CDR2 SVGAGI. DNA for the CDR3: TGTGCCAGCAAGACCGGGGGAGGGGCCTATGGCTACACCTTC. The encoded protein is CASKTGGGAYGYTF.